These 2 T cell receptor beta chains were sequenced from one sample in a study of blood T cell repertoires in COVID-19. Measured with immunoSEQ multiplex PCR; TCRdb has only the in-frame clones, and not every one. In the table there are hundreds of thousands of clones, around 88% of which are singletons. The sequencing sample was made of peripheral blood. The receptors stem from a woman in her 30s who had recovered from COVID-19.

The chain has TRBV4-1 and TRBJ2-1, with 10 positions matching TRBD1. Germline V CDR1 and CDR2: MGHRA, YSYEKL. V shed 4 bases, J shed 3 bases, and the junction held 12 bases outside the gene matches. CDR3 length: 18 amino acids. CDR3 sequence reads: CASSPREGQGRLYNEQFF. The CDR3 DNA is TGCGCCAGCAGCCCCCGGGAGGGACAGGGGCGCCTCTACAATGAGCAGTTCTTC.

CDR3 protein: CASSPGTVGTTNEKLFF. As DNA, the CDR3 is TGTGCCAGTAGTCCCGGGACAGTCGGTACAACTAATGAAAAACTGTTTTTT. The rearrangement links TRBV19 to TRBJ1-4; 7 nucleotides line up with TRBD1. The CDR3 is made up of 17 amino acids. Germline loops: CDR1 LNHDA, CDR2 SQIVND (reference sequence). Trimming took 5 bases from V and 0 from J; bases not matched to a gene: 9.